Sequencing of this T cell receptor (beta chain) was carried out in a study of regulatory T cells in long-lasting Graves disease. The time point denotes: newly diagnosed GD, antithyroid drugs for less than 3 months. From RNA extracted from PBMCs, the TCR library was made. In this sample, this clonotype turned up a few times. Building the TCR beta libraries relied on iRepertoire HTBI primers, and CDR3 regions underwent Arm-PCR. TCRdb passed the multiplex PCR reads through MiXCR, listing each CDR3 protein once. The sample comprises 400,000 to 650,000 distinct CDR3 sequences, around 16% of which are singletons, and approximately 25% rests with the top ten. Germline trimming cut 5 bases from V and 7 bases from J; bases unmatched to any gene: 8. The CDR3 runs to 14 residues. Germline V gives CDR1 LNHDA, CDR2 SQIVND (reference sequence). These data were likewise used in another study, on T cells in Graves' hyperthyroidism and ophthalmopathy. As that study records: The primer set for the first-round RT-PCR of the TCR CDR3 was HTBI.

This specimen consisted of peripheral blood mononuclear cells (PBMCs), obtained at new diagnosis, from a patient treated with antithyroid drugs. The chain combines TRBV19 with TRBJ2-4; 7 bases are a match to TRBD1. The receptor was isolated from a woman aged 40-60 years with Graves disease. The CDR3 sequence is CASSLMGRGNIQYF. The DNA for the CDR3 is TGTGCCAGTAGTCTCATGGGCAGGGGGAACATTCAGTACTTC.